Included here is one T cell receptor beta chain sequence, with context. This sample was taken from a study of OX40 agonist ivuxolimab in advanced cancers. Sampling of blood occurred at baseline, cycle 4 day 1, and cycle 7 day 1. Clones were read by immunoSEQ multiplex PCR, and TCRdb kept only the in-frame ones, dropping some. The sample holds 14,000 or so clones; more than 70% are singletons and the top ten take approximately 19%. The clonotype was recovered from an adult with an advanced solid tumor such as melanoma, head and neck, liver or kidney cancer. This material consisted of CD4+ or CD8+ T cells sorted from blood, taken in a trial of the OX40 agonist ivuxolimab.

CDR3 in amino acids: CASSSQGHSNQPQHF. CDR3 coding DNA: TGTGCCAGCAGCTCGCAGGGTCATAGCAATCAGCCCCAGCATTTT. The J gene is TRBJ1-5, the V gene TRBV7-9, with a weak D call TRBD1 (5 bases). Germline CDR1 SEHNR, CDR2 FQNEAQ (reference sequence). This CDR3 contains 15 residues. V lost 4 bases to trimming and J lost 0 bases, with 10 bases between them.